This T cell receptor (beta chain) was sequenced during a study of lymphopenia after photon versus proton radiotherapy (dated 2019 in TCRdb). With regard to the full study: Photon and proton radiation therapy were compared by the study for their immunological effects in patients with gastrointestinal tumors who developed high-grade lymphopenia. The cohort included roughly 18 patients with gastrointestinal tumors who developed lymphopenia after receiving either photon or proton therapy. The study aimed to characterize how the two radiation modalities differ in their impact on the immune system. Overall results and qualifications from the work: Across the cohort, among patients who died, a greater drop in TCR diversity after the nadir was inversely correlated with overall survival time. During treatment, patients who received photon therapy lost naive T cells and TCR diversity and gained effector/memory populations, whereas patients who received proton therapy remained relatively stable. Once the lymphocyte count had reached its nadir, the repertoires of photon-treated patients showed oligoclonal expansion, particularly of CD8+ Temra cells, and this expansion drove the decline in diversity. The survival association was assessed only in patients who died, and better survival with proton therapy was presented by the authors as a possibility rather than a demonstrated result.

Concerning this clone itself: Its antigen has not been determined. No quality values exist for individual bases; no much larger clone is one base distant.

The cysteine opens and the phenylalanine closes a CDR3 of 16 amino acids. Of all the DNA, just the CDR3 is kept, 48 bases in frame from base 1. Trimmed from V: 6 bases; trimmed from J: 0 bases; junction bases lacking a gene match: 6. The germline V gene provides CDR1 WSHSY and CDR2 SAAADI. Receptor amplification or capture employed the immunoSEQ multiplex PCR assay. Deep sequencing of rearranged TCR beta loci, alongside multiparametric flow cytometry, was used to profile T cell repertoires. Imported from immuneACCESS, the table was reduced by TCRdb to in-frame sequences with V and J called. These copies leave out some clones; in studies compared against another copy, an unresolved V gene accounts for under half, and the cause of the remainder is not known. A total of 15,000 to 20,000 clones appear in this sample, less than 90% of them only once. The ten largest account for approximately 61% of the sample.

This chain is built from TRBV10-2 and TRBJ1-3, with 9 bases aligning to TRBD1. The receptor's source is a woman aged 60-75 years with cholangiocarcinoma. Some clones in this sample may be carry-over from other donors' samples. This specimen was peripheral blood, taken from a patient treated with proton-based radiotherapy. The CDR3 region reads CASRRWDRDSGNTIYF. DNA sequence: TGCGCCAGCAGACGTTGGGACAGGGACTCTGGAAACACCATATATTTT.